Reported below is one TCR beta chain. This record belongs to a study of blood T cell repertoires in COVID-19. Data came from immunoSEQ multiplex PCR; TCRdb stores just in-frame clones and leaves some out. The data hold about 210,000 clones, with 80% to 85% observed a single time. The clonotype originates from a woman in her 50s with acute COVID-19. Sequences were obtained from PBMCs or T cells enriched from blood (not recorded which).

CDR3 nucleotide sequence: TGTGCCAGCAGCCGGGCCGGGACAGTTACTCTCTATGGCTACACCTTC. Its protein is CASSRAGTVTLYGYTF. The chain couples TRBV3-1 (or the pseudogene TRBV3-2) to TRBJ1-2, with 7 positions matching TRBD1. CDR1 is LGHDT and CDR2 is YNNKEL in the germline V gene (reference sequence). V gave up 4 bases and J gave up 4 bases; unmatched junction bases: 12. The CDR3 runs 16 residues.